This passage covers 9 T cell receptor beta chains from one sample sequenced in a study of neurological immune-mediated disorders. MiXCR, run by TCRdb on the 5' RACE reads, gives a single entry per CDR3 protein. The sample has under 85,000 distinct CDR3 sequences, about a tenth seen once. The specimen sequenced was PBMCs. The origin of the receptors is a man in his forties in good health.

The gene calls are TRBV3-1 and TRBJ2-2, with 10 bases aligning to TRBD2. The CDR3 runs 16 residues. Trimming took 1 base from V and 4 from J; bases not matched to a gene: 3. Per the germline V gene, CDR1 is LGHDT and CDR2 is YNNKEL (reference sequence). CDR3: CASSQATSGRTGELFF. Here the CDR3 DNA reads TGTGCCAGCAGCCAAGCGACTAGCGGGCGCACCGGGGAGCTGTTTTTT.

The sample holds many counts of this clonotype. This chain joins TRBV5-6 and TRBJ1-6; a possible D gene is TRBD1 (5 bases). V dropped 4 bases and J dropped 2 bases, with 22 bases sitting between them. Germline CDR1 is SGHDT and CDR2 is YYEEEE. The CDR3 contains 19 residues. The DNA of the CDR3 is TGTGCCAGCAGCCTCCTAGGGACGGCGGGGAGGGCCTATAATTCACCCCTCCACTTT. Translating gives CASSLLGTAGRAYNSPLHF.

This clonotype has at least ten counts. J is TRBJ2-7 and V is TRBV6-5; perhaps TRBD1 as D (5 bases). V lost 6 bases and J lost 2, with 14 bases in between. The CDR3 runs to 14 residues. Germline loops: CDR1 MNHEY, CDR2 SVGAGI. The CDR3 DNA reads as TGTGCCAGCAGGCCAGGGCCAACTACCTACGAGCAGTACTTC. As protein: CASRPGPTTYEQYF.

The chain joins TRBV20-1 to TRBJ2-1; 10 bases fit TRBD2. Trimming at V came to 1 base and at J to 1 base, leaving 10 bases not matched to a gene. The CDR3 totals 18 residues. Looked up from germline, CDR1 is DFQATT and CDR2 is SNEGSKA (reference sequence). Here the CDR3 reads CSARARTSGGASYNEQFF. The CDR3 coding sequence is TGCAGTGCTAGAGCACGGACTAGCGGAGGGGCGTCCTACAATGAGCAGTTCTTC.

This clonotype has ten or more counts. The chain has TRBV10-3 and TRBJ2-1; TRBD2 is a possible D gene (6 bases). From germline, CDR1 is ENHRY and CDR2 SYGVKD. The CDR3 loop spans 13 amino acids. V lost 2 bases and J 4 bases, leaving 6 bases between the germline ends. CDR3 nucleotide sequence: TGTGCCATCAGTGAGGGGGGGTACAATGAGCAGTTCTTC. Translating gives CAISEGGYNEQFF.

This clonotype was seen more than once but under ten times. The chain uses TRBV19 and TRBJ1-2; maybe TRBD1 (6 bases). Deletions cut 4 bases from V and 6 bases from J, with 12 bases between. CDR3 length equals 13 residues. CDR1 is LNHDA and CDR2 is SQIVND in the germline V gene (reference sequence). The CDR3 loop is CASSRRDTDGYTF. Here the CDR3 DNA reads TGTGCCAGTAGTAGGAGGGACACTGATGGCTACACCTTC.

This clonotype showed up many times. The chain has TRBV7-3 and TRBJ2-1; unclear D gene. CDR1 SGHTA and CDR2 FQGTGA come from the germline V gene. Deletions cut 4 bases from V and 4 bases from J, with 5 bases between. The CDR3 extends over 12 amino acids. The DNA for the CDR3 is TGTGCCAGCAGCTATAATTACAATGAGCAGTTCTTC. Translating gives CASSYNYNEQFF.

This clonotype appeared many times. The CDR3 bases are TGTGCCAGCAGACTAGCGGGAGTGTGGTCCAATGAGCAGTTCTTC. Its protein product is CASRLAGVWSNEQFF. The rearrangement uses TRBV12-3 or TRBV12-4 and TRBJ2-1; 11 bases line up with TRBD2. The CDR3 has 15 residues. V gave up 6 bases and J gave up 6 bases; unmatched junction bases: 7.

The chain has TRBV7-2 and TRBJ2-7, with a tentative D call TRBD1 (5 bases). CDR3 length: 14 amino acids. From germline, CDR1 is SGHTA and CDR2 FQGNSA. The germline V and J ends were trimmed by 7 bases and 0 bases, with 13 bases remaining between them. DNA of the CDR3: TGTGCCAGCAAAACTCAGGGCGGCTCCTACGAGCAGTACTTC. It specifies CASKTQGGSYEQYF.